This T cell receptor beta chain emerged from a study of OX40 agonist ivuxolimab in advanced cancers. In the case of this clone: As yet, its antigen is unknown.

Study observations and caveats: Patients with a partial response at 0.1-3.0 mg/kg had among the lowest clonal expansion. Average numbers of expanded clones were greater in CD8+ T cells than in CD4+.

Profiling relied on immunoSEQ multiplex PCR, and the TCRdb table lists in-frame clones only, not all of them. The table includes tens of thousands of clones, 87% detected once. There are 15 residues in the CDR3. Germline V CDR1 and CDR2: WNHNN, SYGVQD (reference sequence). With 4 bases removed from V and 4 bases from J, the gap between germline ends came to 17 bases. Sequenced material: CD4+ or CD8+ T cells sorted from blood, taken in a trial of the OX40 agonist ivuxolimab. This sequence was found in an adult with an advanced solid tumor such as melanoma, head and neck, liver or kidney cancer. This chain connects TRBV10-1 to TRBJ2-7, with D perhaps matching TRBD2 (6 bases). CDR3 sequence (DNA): TGCGCCAGCAGTGCAGGTGGGACTCAGGGATACGAGCAGTACTTC. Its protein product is CASSAGGTQGYEQYF.